This T cell receptor beta chain was observed in a study of shared clonotypes between healthy human individuals. Worth noting for this clone: Its antigen remains unknown. The sample holds other DNA sequences that translate to the same CDR3.

The study's findings and limits: Sampling included only blood; tissue repertoires likely differ.

The CDR3 extends over 14 amino acids. Germline V gene sequence: CDR1 SGHRS, CDR2 YFSETQ. Germline trimming cut 4 bases from V and 5 bases from J; bases unmatched to any gene: 3. Assay execution proceeded at the deep level. Around 30,000 T cell genomes (roughly 190 ng DNA) went into each sorted-subset replicate. In the source study's methods: There were no quality scores in the junction-only immunoSEQ sequences, so filtering differed. The method was immunoSEQ multiplex PCR; TCRdb's version includes in-frame clones alone and lacks a portion of them. V and J calls and clone size are as listed in that table; D and trimming were resolved from the DNA. The sample has some 2,500,000 clones, under 95% seen once.

This sequence originates from a man younger than 35 in good health. Some clones in this sample may be carry-over from other donors' samples. The chain couples TRBV5-1 to TRBJ2-3, with 11 nucleotides matching TRBD1. The sequenced material came from naive CD4+ T cells from PBMCs. The subset here: CD45RA+ positively selected. CDR3 bases: TGCGCCAGCAGCCAGGGACAGGGGGGAGATACGCAGTATTTT. Translation: CASSQGQGGDTQYF. Full variable domain (outside the CDR3, taken from reference TRBV5-1 and TRBJ2-3): KAGVTQTPRYLIKTRGQQVTLSCSPISGHRSVSWYQQTPGQGLQFLFEYFSETQRNKGNFPGRFSGRQFSNSRSEMNVSTLELGDSALYLCASSQGQGGDTQYFGPGTRLTVL.